Below, 26 T cell receptor beta chains from the same sample are listed, as sequenced in a study of OX40 agonist ivuxolimab in advanced cancers. Clones were read by immunoSEQ multiplex PCR, and TCRdb kept only the in-frame ones, dropping some. This table has around 81,000 clones, around 89% appearing once. The material was CD4+ or CD8+ T cells sorted from blood, obtained in a trial of the OX40 agonist ivuxolimab. These receptors were taken from an adult with an advanced solid tumor such as melanoma, head and neck, liver or kidney cancer.

The V call is TRBV30, the J call TRBJ1-3; unclear D gene. The CDR3 is 13 residues long. Trimming shortened V by 3 bases and J by 0 bases, and 6 bases separated the two germline ends. Germline V gene lookup returns CDR1 GTSNPN and CDR2 SVGIG (reference sequence). This CDR3 reads CAWSGSSGNTIYF. The CDR3 region has the DNA TGTGCCTGGAGCGGGAGCTCTGGAAACACCATATATTTT.

This rearrangement joins TRBV4-2 to TRBJ1-2; 7 bases are shared with TRBD1. The V gene's germline CDR1 is LGHNA and CDR2 YNFKEQ. This CDR3 spans 14 amino acids. The ends lost 3 bases at V and 2 bases at J; junction bases unmatched: 3. CDR3 DNA sequence: TGTGCCAGCAGCCAGGAGACAGGGAACTATGGCTACACCTTC. Protein sequence: CASSQETGNYGYTF.

This chain connects TRBV11-3 to TRBJ2-7; D is perhaps TRBD1 (5 bases). Germline CDR1 SGHNT, CDR2 YENEEA. Trimming stripped 1 base from V and 6 bases from J, with 7 bases between. The CDR3 runs 12 residues. The CDR3 DNA is TGTGCCAGCAGCTTAGGGGGCGCCGAGCAGTACTTC. Encoded protein: CASSLGGAEQYF. Based on the CDR3 plus reference TRBV11-3 and TRBJ2-7, the full variable domain is EAGVVQSPRYKIIEKKQPVAFWCNPISGHNTLYWYLQNLGQGPELLIRYENEEAVDDSQLPKDRFSAERLKGVDSTLKIQPAELGDSAVYLCASSLGGAEQYFGPGTRLTVT.

The chain carries TRBV9 and TRBJ2-2; 9 bases map to TRBD2. V shed 8 bases and J 6 bases; nucleotides not matched to a gene: 11. Germline CDR1 and CDR2: SGDLS and YYNGEE. The CDR3 length is 15 residues. DNA of the CDR3: TGTGCCAGTGATAGCGGGAGAAGGGTGGCCGGGGAGCTGTTTTTT. It is translated as CASDSGRRVAGELFF.

The V gene is TRBV18, the J gene TRBJ2-7, with 8 positions matching TRBD2. Germline V gene sequence: CDR1 KGHSH, CDR2 LQKENI. This CDR3 has 14 residues. Trimming cost V 6 bases and J 7 bases; bases outside gene matches: 11. This chain's CDR3 is CASSPGGLVGEQYF. The CDR3 DNA sequence: TGTGCCAGCTCCCCGGGGGGGCTCGTCGGTGAGCAGTACTTC.

The chain links TRBV2 to TRBJ2-7; D could derive from TRBD1 or TRBD2 (5 bases each). Trimming stripped 6 bases from V and 2 bases from J, with 8 bases between. The CDR3 consists of 12 residues. The germline gives CDR1 SNHLY, CDR2 FYNNEI. The CDR3 DNA follows: TGTGCCAGCAGAGGGACCCCCTACGAGCAGTACTTC. Protein: CASRGTPYEQYF.

In this sample, this clone turned up a few times. The V call is TRBV4-2, the J call TRBJ1-2; D is unclear. The length of the CDR3 is 13 residues. V was clipped by 0 bases and J by 7 bases, with 9 bases between them. Germline CDR1 is LGHNA and CDR2 is YNFKEQ. CDR3 sequence reads: CASSQDSHGGYTF. The CDR3 DNA follows: TGTGCCAGCAGCCAAGATTCCCATGGTGGCTACACCTTC.

This chain joins TRBV5-6 and TRBJ1-1, with 8 nucleotides matching TRBD1. The CDR3 consists of 16 residues. The ends lost 1 base at V and 0 bases at J; junction bases unmatched: 5. The V gene's germline CDR1 is SGHDT and CDR2 YYEEEE. CDR3 DNA: TGTGCCAGCAGCTTGCCTCGGACAGGGATGAACACTGAAGCTTTCTTT. Translation: CASSLPRTGMNTEAFF.

The chain has TRBV7-9 and TRBJ1-3; D is unclear. This CDR3 region has 17 residues. V lost 4 bases to trimming and J lost 1 base, with 17 bases between them. Germline values: CDR1 SEHNR, CDR2 FQNEAQ (reference sequence). The CDR3 sequence: CASSSTGVEVSGNTIYF. CDR3 nucleotide sequence: TGTGCCAGCAGCTCTACCGGGGTCGAGGTTTCTGGAAACACCATATATTTT.

The chain links TRBV28 to TRBJ2-2; 11 positions agree with TRBD2. V was clipped by 1 base and J by 0 bases; unmatched bases: 4. Germline assignment: CDR1 MDHEN and CDR2 SYDVKM. This CDR3 region has 18 residues. The CDR3 is CASSLFASGRSNTGELFF. The CDR3 coding sequence is TGTGCCAGCAGTTTATTTGCTAGCGGGAGGTCGAACACCGGGGAGCTGTTTTTT.

The chain recombines TRBV5-1 with TRBJ2-3, with TRBD2 matching 11 bases. The CDR3 covers 19 residues. The junction had 13 bases not matched to a gene; V was cut back by 4 bases and J by 0 bases. Per germline, CDR1 SGHRS and CDR2 YFSETQ. CDR3 sequence: CASSPLSLAGVYSTDTQYF. The CDR3, as DNA: TGCGCCAGCAGCCCGCTCTCACTAGCGGGAGTCTATAGCACAGATACGCAGTATTTT.

The chain couples TRBV7-9 to TRBJ2-5; D gene ambiguous. CDR3 length equals 14 residues. The ends were cut back, 5 bases at V and 3 bases at J, with 13 bases in the middle. From germline, CDR1 is SEHNR and CDR2 FQNEAQ (reference sequence). The CDR3, as DNA: TGTGCCAGCAGCCCTACCCTAAGGGAAGAGACCCAGTACTTC. Translation: CASSPTLREETQYF.

This clone was seen a single time. The rearrangement uses TRBV27 and TRBJ2-2; D is unresolved. CDR1 is MNHEY, CDR2 SMNVEV, per germline (reference sequence). The CDR3 is made up of 13 amino acids. Trimming stripped 6 bases from V and 3 bases from J, with 8 bases between. DNA of the CDR3: TGTGCCAGCAGGGTGGTCGACACCGGGGAGCTGTTTTTT. Translation gives CASRVVDTGELFF.

This clone has just one count. The chain couples TRBV7-3 to TRBJ2-5, with 9 bases matching TRBD1. This CDR3 region has 14 residues. Trimming took 2 bases from V and 4 from J; bases not matched to a gene: 2. In germline, CDR1 is SGHTA, CDR2 FQGTGA. The DNA for the CDR3 is TGTGCCAGCAGCTTAGGGGGACAGGGAGAGACCCAGTACTTC. Translated, it gives CASSLGGQGETQYF. The full variable domain, its missing parts supplied by reference TRBV7-3 and TRBJ2-5, is GAGVSQTPSNKVTEKGKYVELRCDPISGHTALYWYRQSLGQGPEFLIYFQGTGAADDSGLPNDRFFAVRPEGSVSTLKIQRTERGDSAVYLCASSLGGQGETQYFGPGTRLLVL.

The V gene is TRBV27, the J gene TRBJ1-3; TRBD1 matches 7 bases. After removal of 10 bases from V and 0 bases from J, the junction contained 3 bases not matched to a gene. The CDR3 extends over 13 amino acids. The germline V gene encodes CDR1 MNHEY and CDR2 SMNVEV (reference sequence). The CDR3 DNA is TGTGCCACCCGGGACAGCTCTGGAAACACCATATATTTT. This codes for CATRDSSGNTIYF.

In DNA form, the CDR3 reads TGTGCCAGCAGCCTCAGGACTAGCGGGTACAATGAGCAGTTCTTC. Translated: CASSLRTSGYNEQFF. The chain employs TRBV11-2 and TRBJ2-1, with 11 bases lining up with TRBD2. V dropped 5 bases and J dropped 4; count of bases not matched to a gene: 4. CDR1 and CDR2 from the germline V gene are SGHAT and FQNNGV. This CDR3 has 15 amino acids.

The chain is built from TRBV5-1 and TRBJ1-4, with no clear D. V was clipped by 0 bases and J by 6 bases, with 9 bases between them. In germline, CDR1 is SGHRS, CDR2 YFSETQ. The CDR3 sequence is 14 residues long. The CDR3: CASSLDGPDEKLFF. CDR3 in DNA: TGCGCCAGCAGCTTGGACGGCCCCGATGAAAAACTGTTTTTT. The full variable domain, its missing parts supplied by reference TRBV5-1 and TRBJ1-4, is KAGVTQTPRYLIKTRGQQVTLSCSPISGHRSVSWYQQTPGQGLQFLFEYFSETQRNKGNFPGRFSGRQFSNSRSEMNVSTLELGDSALYLCASSLDGPDEKLFFGSGTQLSVL.

The chain combines TRBV6-5 with TRBJ2-5; 12 bases line up with TRBD2. The J call is uncertain, as TRBJ2-7 better fits the DNA end. Germline CDR1 MNHEY, CDR2 SVGAGI. CDR3 length: 15 amino acids. The CDR3 loop reads CASRGASGRDYEQYF. DNA of the CDR3: TGTGCCAGCAGAGGAGCTAGCGGGAGGGACTACGAGCAGTACTTC.

The V call is TRBV4-3, the J call TRBJ2-1; no firm D call. V lost 4 bases to trimming and J lost 3 bases, with 16 bases between them. The V gene's germline CDR1 is LGHNA and CDR2 YSLEER. This CDR3 contains 16 residues. In DNA, the CDR3 is TGCGCCAGCAGCCGAAGGTCATTCACCAGCTACAATGAGCAGTTCTTC. Its protein is CASSRRSFTSYNEQFF.

The chain combines TRBV18 with TRBJ2-6, with 7 bases fitting TRBD1. The CDR3 is 16 residues long. Unmatched junction bases numbered 5, after V lost 5 bases and J lost 1 base. Germline loops: CDR1 KGHSH, CDR2 LQKENI. CDR3 in DNA: TGTGCCAGCTCAGCACAGGGGTTTTCTGGGGCCAACGTCCTGACTTTC. Translated, it gives CASSAQGFSGANVLTF.

This clone was observed a single time. The chain links TRBV11-3 to TRBJ1-1; D is uncertain. The CDR3 has 13 amino acids. V dropped 5 bases and J dropped 1 base, with 8 bases sitting between them. CDR1 and CDR2 (germline): SGHNT, YENEEA. Here the CDR3 DNA reads TGTGCCAGCAGCCTAACCACGAACACTGAAGCTTTCTTT. The encoded protein is CASSLTTNTEAFF.

The chain carries TRBV7-6 and TRBJ2-2, with TRBD2 identical over 8 bases. The CDR3 is 16 residues long. V lost 5 bases, J lost 5 bases, and 10 bases stayed unmatched. CDR1 and CDR2 (germline): SGHVS, FNYEAQ. The CDR3 region is CASSITGTSRTGELFF. The CDR3 coding sequence is TGTGCCAGCAGCATTACCGGGACTAGTAGAACCGGGGAGCTGTTTTTT.

This sequence joins TRBV25-1 and TRBJ2-7; weak D call: TRBD2 (6 bases). This CDR3 comprises 15 residues. The V and J ends lost 3 bases and 6 bases respectively, with 18 bases between them. Germline loops: CDR1 MGHDK, CDR2 SYGVNS. This chain's CDR3 is CASSDGGPRTVEQYF. The DNA for the CDR3 is TGTGCCAGCAGTGACGGGGGTCCCCGTACCGTCGAGCAGTACTTC.

The rearrangement uses TRBV10-3 and TRBJ2-5; unclear D gene. The CDR3 contains 13 residues. Trimming shortened V by 0 bases and J by 9 bases, and 11 bases separated the two germline ends. The germline V gene encodes CDR1 ENHRY and CDR2 SYGVKD. DNA for the CDR3: TGTGCCATCAGTGAGTCGGTTTCAGGCGCCCAGTACTTC. It codes for CAISESVSGAQYF.

The chain has TRBV7-2 and TRBJ2-3; 9 bases map to TRBD2. The CDR3 is 16 residues long. Trimming removed 5 bases from V and 5 bases from J; junction bases left unmatched: 11. Per the germline V gene, CDR1 is SGHTA and CDR2 is FQGNSA. CDR3 coding DNA: TGTGCCAGCAGCCCCCAGGCAACGACTAGCGGAGATACGCAGTATTTT. This gives the protein CASSPQATTSGDTQYF. The full variable domain, with the rest looked up from reference TRBV7-2 and TRBJ2-3, is GAGVSQSPSNKVTEKGKDVELRCDPISGHTALYWYRQSLGQGLEFLIYFQGNSAPDKSGLPSDRFSAERTGGSVSTLTIQRTQQEDSAVYLCASSPQATTSGDTQYFGPGTRLTVL.

This clone was observed a single time. V is TRBV15 and J is TRBJ2-3, with 8 positions matching TRBD1. This CDR3 contains 16 residues. The V and J ends lost 3 bases and 0 bases, in that order; junction bases with no gene match: 5. CDR1 and CDR2 from the germline V gene are LNHNV and YYDKDF (reference sequence). The CDR3 region is CATSSSGQASTDTQYF. For the CDR3, the DNA is TGTGCCACCAGCAGTTCGGGACAGGCAAGCACAGATACGCAGTATTTT.